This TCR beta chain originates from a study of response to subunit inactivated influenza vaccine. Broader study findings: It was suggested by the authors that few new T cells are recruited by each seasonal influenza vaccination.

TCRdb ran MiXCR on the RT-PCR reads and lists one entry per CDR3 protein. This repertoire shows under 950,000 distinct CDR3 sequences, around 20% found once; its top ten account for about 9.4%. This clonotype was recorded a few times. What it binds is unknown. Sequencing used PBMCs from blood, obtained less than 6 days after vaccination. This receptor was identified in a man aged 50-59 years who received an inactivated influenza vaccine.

CDR3 amino acids: CSARDGSVGELFF. CDR3 bases: TGCAGTGCTAGAGATGGTTCGGTCGGGGAGCTGTTTTTT. J is TRBJ2-2 and V is TRBV20-1, with D hard to call. The V gene's germline CDR1 is DFQATT and CDR2 SNEGSKA (reference sequence). This CDR3 spans 13 amino acids. The V and J ends lost 0 bases and 7 bases respectively, with 9 bases between them.